What follows describes a single TCR beta chain. What it recognizes is unknown. Though probably carrying unrecorded immune exposures, donors were nominally healthy at sampling. PCR amplification relied on 60 Vbeta primers (plus 13 Jbeta primers). Profiled with immunoSEQ multiplex PCR; TCRdb holds only in-frame clones, not every one. This sample's table reports roughly 84,000 clones. Trimming removed 5 bases from V and 3 bases from J, with 21 bases in between. CDR1 is SGHKS and CDR2 is YYEKEE in the germline V gene (reference sequence). This CDR3 spans 18 amino acids. The data were taken from a study of cytomegalovirus exposure and HLA in healthy donors. Study observations and caveats: Most TCR sequences were seen very rarely across donors, but some public TCRs occurred in many. Sequences of the TCR beta chain were said to predict the HLA-A and HLA-B alleles of most subjects accurately.

Sequencing input: PBMCs. The rearrangement joins TRBV5-5 to TRBJ2-6, with D possibly being TRBD2 (6 bases). The clonotype was recovered from a man aged 45-65 years in good health and CMV-seronegative. DNA of the CDR3: TGTGCCAGCAGAATCAGACGGGACGGGAGAATTGGGGCCAACGTCCTGACTTTC. Its protein product is CASRIRRDGRIGANVLTF. Full variable domain (missing parts from reference TRBV5-5 and TRBJ2-6): DAGVTQSPTHLIKTRGQQVTLRCSPISGHKSVSWYQQVLGQGPQFIFQYYEKEERGRGNFPDRFSARQFPNYSSELNVNALLLGDSALYLCASRIRRDGRIGANVLTFGAGSRLTVL.